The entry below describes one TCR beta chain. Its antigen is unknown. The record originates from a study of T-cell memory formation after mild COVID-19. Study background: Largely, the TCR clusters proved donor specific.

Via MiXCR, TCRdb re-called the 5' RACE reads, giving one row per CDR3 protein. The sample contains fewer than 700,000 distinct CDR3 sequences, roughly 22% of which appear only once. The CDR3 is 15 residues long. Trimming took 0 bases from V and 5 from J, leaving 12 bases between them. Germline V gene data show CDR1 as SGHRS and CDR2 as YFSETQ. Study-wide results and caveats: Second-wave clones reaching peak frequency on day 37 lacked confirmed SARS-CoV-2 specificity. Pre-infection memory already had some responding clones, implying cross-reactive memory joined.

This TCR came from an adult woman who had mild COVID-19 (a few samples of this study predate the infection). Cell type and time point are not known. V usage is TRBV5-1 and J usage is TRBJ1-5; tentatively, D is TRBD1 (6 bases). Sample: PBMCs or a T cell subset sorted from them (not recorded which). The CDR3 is CASSLETGQDQPQHF. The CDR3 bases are TGCGCCAGCAGCTTGGAGACAGGTCAGGATCAGCCCCAGCATTTT.